This T cell receptor beta chain was found in a study of early T cells in non-severe SARS-CoV-2 infection. Study summary: The study sequenced bulk RNA from unsorted whole blood, with chains unpaired. Whole-study results and caveats: Comparison of clonotypes with VDJdb favored anti-spike CD8 responses while missing private and CD4 specificities.

Tagging with unique molecular identifiers was applied to individual cDNA molecules. TCRdb passed the 5' RACE reads through MiXCR, listing each CDR3 protein once. The table shows around 44,000 distinct CDR3 sequences, with around 6.1% occurring only once. This clonotype came up a few times. Antigen unknown. With 5 bases removed from V and 0 bases from J, the gap between germline ends came to 11 bases. In germline, CDR1 is MDHEN, CDR2 SYDVKM. This CDR3 spans 15 amino acids. The material was whole blood, obtained at baseline. This rearrangement joins TRBV28 to TRBJ1-5; D not certain. This receptor was identified in an adult who was a healthcare worker with PCR-confirmed SARS-CoV-2 infection or an uninfected control (not recorded which). In nucleotides, the CDR3 is TGTGCCAGCAGTCCCCTCGACACTAGCAATCAGCCCCAGCATTTT. Amino acids: CASSPLDTSNQPQHF.